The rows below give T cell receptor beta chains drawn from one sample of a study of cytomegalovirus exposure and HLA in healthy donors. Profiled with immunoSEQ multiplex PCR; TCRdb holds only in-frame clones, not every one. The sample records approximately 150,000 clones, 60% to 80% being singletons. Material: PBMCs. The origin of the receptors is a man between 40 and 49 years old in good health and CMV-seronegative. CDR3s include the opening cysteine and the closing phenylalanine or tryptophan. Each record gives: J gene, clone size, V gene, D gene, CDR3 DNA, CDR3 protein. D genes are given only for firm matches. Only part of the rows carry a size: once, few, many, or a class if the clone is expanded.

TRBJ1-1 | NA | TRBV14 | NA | TGTGCCAGCAGCCAAGATCACGGTTCTGAAGCTTTCTTT | CASSQDHGSEAFF
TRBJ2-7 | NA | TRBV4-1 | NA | TGCGCCAGCAGCCAAACAGCCTCTACGGCCTACGAGCAGTACTTC | CASSQTASTAYEQYF
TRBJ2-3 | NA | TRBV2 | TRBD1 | TGTGCCAGCAGTTTGACAGGGGGCCCAGATACGCAGTATTTT | CASSLTGGPDTQYF
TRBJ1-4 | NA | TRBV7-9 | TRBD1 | TGTGCCAGCAGTTCGGACAGGGGGCGAATTTTAACTAATGAAAAACTGTTTTTT | CASSSDRGRILTNEKLFF
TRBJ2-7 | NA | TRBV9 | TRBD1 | TGTGCCAGCAGCGTGGGACAGGGTGGCCCGGACGAGCAGTACTTC | CASSVGQGGPDEQYF
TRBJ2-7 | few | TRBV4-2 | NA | TGTGCCAGCAGCCAAGCCCCCAACTACGAGCAGTACTTC | CASSQAPNYEQYF
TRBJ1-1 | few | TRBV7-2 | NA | TGTGCCAGCAGACATGGCGGGGGGCGGACTGAAGCTTTCTTT | CASRHGGGRTEAFF
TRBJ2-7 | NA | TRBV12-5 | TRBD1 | TGTGCTAGTGGTTTGGTACTCCCGGGACAGGGCTTCGTCGAGCAGTACTTC | CASGLVLPGQGFVEQYF
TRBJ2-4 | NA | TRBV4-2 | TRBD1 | TGTGCCAGCAGCCAAGACCAGACAGGGGGCAAGTTTGGGGGCAAAAACATTCAGTACTTC | CASSQDQTGGKFGGKNIQYF
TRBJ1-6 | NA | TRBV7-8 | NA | TGTGCCACCAGTTGGGGCCATAATTCACCCCTCCACTTT | CATSWGHNSPLHF
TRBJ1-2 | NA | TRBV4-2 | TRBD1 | TGTGCCAGCAGCCAAGACGGGACAGGGAACCCGGATGGCTACACCTTC | CASSQDGTGNPDGYTF
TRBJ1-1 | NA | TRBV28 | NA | TGTGCCAGCACTCTTTGGACCGGGGGGGACACTGAAGCTTTCTTT | CASTLWTGGDTEAFF
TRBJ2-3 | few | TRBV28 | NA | TGTGCCAGCAGTTATCGGGACATCCCCCCAGATACGCAGTATTTT | CASSYRDIPPDTQYF
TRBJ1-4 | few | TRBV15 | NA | TGTGCCACCAGCACACGGACAGCAACTAATGAAAAACTGTTTTTT | CATSTRTATNEKLFF
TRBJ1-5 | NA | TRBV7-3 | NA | TGTGCCAGCAGCTTAGGGGGGGGCGGTCAGCCCCAGCATTTT | CASSLGGGGQPQHF
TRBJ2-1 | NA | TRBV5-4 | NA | TGTGCCAGCAGCTTGCAGGGGCATGAGCAGTTCTTC | CASSLQGHEQFF
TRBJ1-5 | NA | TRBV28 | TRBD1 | TGTGCCAGCATTACAGGGGGGGTTCTTAGCAATCAGCCCCAGCATTTT | CASITGGVLSNQPQHF
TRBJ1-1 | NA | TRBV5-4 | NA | TGTGCCAGCAGCCCCGATTACTTAAGTGAAGCTTTCTTT | CASSPDYLSEAFF
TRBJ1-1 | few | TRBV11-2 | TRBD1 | TGTGCCAGCAGCTTCGGACAGGGGAAAACTGAAGCTTTCTTT | CASSFGQGKTEAFF
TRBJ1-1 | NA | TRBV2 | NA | TGTGCCAGCAGTGGTGGGGGGAGGGTGAACACTGAAGCTTTCTTT | CASSGGGRVNTEAFF
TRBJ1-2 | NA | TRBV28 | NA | TGTGCCAGCAGTTTGGGGGGGGCGCTGGCCTACGACTATGGCTACACCTTC | CASSLGGALAYDYGYTF
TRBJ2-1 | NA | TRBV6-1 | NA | TGTGCCAGCAGTGAGTTAGTCGGACTGAGCGATCGGAATGAGCAGTTCTTC | CASSELVGLSDRNEQFF
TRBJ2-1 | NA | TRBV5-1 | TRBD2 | TGCGCCAGCAGCCGGATAGCGGGGTCCTCATCCTACAATGAGCAGTTCTTC | CASSRIAGSSSYNEQFF
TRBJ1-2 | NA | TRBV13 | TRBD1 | TGTGCCAGCAGCTTACCTAACACAGGGGCCAGCGGGGGCTACACCTTC | CASSLPNTGASGGYTF
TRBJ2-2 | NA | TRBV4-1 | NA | TGCGCCAGCAACCCCGGGTCCAAAGGTACCGGGGAGCTGTTTTTT | CASNPGSKGTGELFF
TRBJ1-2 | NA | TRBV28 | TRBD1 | TGTGCCAGCAGTACCCAGGGGGCGCTCTATGGCTACACCTTC | CASSTQGALYGYTF
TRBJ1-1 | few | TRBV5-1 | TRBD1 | TGCGCCAGCAGCTTAACAGGGGACCCGAACACTGAAGCTTTCTTT | CASSLTGDPNTEAFF
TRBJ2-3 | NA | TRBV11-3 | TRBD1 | TGTGCCAGCAGCTCCGGGGACAGAGGTTCATCTAGCACAGATACGCAGTATTTT | CASSSGDRGSSSTDTQYF
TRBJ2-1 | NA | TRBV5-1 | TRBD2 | TGCGCCAGCAGCTTTGTGCACGGGACTAACTACAATGAGCAGTTCTTC | CASSFVHGTNYNEQFF
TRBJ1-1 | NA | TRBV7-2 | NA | TGTGCCAGCAGCTTAGCGCTCAGTGGGAGAACTGAAGCTTTCTTT | CASSLALSGRTEAFF
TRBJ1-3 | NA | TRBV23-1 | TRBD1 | TGCGCCAGCAGTCAGCCAACGACAGGGCGGCGAAACACCATATATTTT | CASSQPTTGRRNTIYF